This record covers a single T cell receptor beta chain. The CDR3 covers 15 residues. CDR1 and CDR2 (germline): SGHNT, YYREEE (reference sequence). V dropped 0 bases and J dropped 0 bases, with 9 bases sitting between them. The data originate from a study of blood T cell repertoires in COVID-19. Study-level background: Acute and convalescent COVID-19 samples came from the United States, Italy and Spain.

Original data processing: Reference gene primer amplification yielded estimated nucleated cell counts. Method: immunoSEQ multiplex PCR; TCRdb's copy keeps in-frame clones and lacks some. That table is the source of V, J and clone size, and D and trimming were worked out from the DNA. Here the sample spans approximately 200,000 clones, 88% being singletons. The sample comprised peripheral blood. The source is a man between 65 and 80 years old with acute or convalescent COVID-19. The chain uses TRBV5-4 and TRBJ1-1; no clear D. CDR3 region: CASSLAWSMNTEAFF. CDR3 bases: TGTGCCAGCAGCTTGGCCTGGAGTATGAACACTGAAGCTTTCTTT. The full variable domain, with the rest looked up from reference TRBV5-4 and TRBJ1-1, is ETGVTQSPTHLIKTRGQQVTLRCSSQSGHNTVSWYQQALGQGPQFIFQYYREEENGRGNFPPRFSGLQFPNYSSELNVNALELDDSALYLCASSLAWSMNTEAFFGQGTRLTVV.